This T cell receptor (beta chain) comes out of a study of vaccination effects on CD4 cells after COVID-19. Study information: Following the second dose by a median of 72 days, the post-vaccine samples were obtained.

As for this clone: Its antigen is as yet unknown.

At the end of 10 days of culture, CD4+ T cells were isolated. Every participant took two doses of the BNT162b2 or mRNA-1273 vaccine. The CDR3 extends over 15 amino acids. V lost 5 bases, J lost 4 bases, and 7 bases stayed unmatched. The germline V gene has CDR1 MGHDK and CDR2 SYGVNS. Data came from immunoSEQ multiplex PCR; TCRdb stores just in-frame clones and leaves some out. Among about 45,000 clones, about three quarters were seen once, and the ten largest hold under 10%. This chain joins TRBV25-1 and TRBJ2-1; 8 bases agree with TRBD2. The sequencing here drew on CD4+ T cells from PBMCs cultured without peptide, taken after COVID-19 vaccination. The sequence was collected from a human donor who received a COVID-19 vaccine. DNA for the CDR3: TGTGCCAGCAGTTTACGGAGCGGGAGTTACAATGAGCAGTTCTTC. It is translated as CASSLRSGSYNEQFF.